Presented here are 15 T cell receptor beta chains from one specimen sequenced in a study of regulatory T cells in long-lasting Graves disease. Combining iRepertoire HTBI primers with Arm-PCR of CDR3 regions, the authors built TCR beta libraries. TCRdb re-called the multiplex PCR reads through MiXCR, storing one row per CDR3 protein. The sample records almost 450,000 distinct CDR3 sequences, less than 20% being singletons. Time point defined: newly diagnosed GD, antithyroid drugs for less than 3 months. Following extraction of RNA from PBMCs, that RNA was used to make the TCR library. This sample was also put to use in a study of T cells in Graves' hyperthyroidism and ophthalmopathy.

Specimen: peripheral blood mononuclear cells (PBMCs), collected at new diagnosis, from a patient treated with antithyroid drugs. All receptors come from a woman aged 25 to 39 with Graves disease.

In this sample, this clonotype turned up a few times. V gene TRBV7-2 combines with J gene TRBJ2-4; tentatively, D is TRBD1 (6 bases). This CDR3 is built from 17 residues. Germline values: CDR1 SGHTA, CDR2 FQGNSA. Trimming shortened V by 1 base and J by 0 bases, and 13 bases separated the two germline ends. The CDR3 nucleotides are TGTGCCAGCAGCTTAGAGATGCAGGGGCTAGCCAAAAACATTCAGTACTTC. Protein product: CASSLEMQGLAKNIQYF. The complete variable domain, with remaining parts taken from reference TRBV7-2 and TRBJ2-4, reads GAGVSQSPSNKVTEKGKDVELRCDPISGHTALYWYRQSLGQGLEFLIYFQGNSAPDKSGLPSDRFSAERTGGSVSTLTIQRTQQEDSAVYLCASSLEMQGLAKNIQYFGAGTRLSVL.

As concerns this clonotype: A far larger clone is one nucleotide away, so this likely arose from a read error. This chain joins TRBV7-2 and TRBJ2-5; 7 bases align to TRBD1. Per the germline V gene, CDR1 is SGHTA and CDR2 is FQGNSA. This CDR3 comprises 13 residues. The CDR3 protein is CVSSLTGTGTQYF. The DNA for the CDR3 is TGTGTCAGCAGCTTGACAGGGACCGGGACCCAGTACTTC.

In its sample, this clonotype was seen many times. This chain joins TRBV7-9 and TRBJ2-1, with 8 bases matching TRBD1. The V gene's germline CDR1 is SEHNR and CDR2 FQNEAQ (reference sequence). The V gene end was trimmed by 6 bases and the J gene end by 7 bases; junction bases not matched to a gene: 5. The CDR3 loop spans 13 amino acids. In DNA form, the CDR3 reads TGTGCCAGCAGGGGGACAGGCGGGAATGAGCAGTTCTTC. It encodes CASRGTGGNEQFF.

The chain has TRBV27 and TRBJ2-3, with D possibly called TRBD1 or TRBD2 (5 bases each). The germline CDR1 and CDR2 sequences are MNHEY and SMNVEV (reference sequence). CDR3 length: 14 residues. V lost 4 bases and J 3 bases, leaving 11 bases between the germline ends. The CDR3 region is CASSSRDHTDTQYF. CDR3 DNA: TGTGCCAGCAGTTCCCGGGACCATACAGATACGCAGTATTTT.

The chain recombines TRBV19 with TRBJ2-1; 9 nucleotides line up with TRBD1. The germline gives CDR1 LNHDA, CDR2 SQIVND (reference sequence). This CDR3 is 15 amino acids long. The V and J ends lost 8 bases and 0 bases, in that order; junction bases with no gene match: 5. CDR3 loop: CASRTGDRSYNEQFF. For the CDR3, the DNA is TGTGCCAGTCGGACAGGGGACCGCTCCTACAATGAGCAGTTCTTC.

This clonotype was picked up many times. V and J are TRBV5-1 and TRBJ2-7, with D perhaps TRBD2 (6 bases). The germline gives CDR1 SGHRS, CDR2 YFSETQ. This CDR3 is built from 15 residues. V lost 4 bases and J lost 4, with 18 bases in between. The CDR3 here is CASSIRDSPRYEQYF. In DNA, the CDR3 is TGCGCCAGCAGCATACGGGACTCTCCTCGGTACGAGCAGTACTTC.

This clonotype occurred a few times. The chain links TRBV7-3 to TRBJ2-5; 8 bases map to TRBD1. The ends lost 4 bases at V and 4 bases at J; junction bases unmatched: 5. The germline V gene encodes CDR1 SGHTA and CDR2 FQGTGA. The CDR3 is 14 residues long. The DNA of the CDR3 is TGTGCCAGCAGCTCGACGGACAGGGCAGAGACCCAGTACTTC. Translating it yields CASSSTDRAETQYF. Using reference TRBV7-3 and TRBJ2-5 for the parts outside the CDR3, the full variable domain is GAGVSQTPSNKVTEKGKYVELRCDPISGHTALYWYRQSLGQGPEFLIYFQGTGAADDSGLPNDRFFAVRPEGSVSTLKIQRTERGDSAVYLCASSSTDRAETQYFGPGTRLLVL.

This clonotype was seen repeatedly, ten times or more. The rearrangement joins TRBV3-1 to TRBJ2-7, with D perhaps assigned TRBD1 or TRBD2 (5 bases each). The germline gives CDR1 LGHDT, CDR2 YNNKEL (reference sequence). V lost 2 bases, J lost 6 bases, and 14 bases lay in between. The CDR3 is 14 amino acids. The CDR3 nucleotides are TGTGCCAGCAGCCAACCTCGGGGACCTGGCGAGCAGTACTTC. Residues: CASSQPRGPGEQYF.

Notes on this clonotype: This may be a read error: a much more frequent sequence differs by one nucleotide. As DNA, the CDR3 is TGCGTCAGCAGCTCGGAAGGGACGGGGATGTTGAATGAGCAGTTCTTC. Amino acids: CVSSSEGTGMLNEQFF. This chain links TRBV5-1 with TRBJ2-1; D is possibly TRBD1 or TRBD2 (5 bases each). CDR1 is SGHRS, CDR2 YFSETQ, per germline. The CDR3 contains 16 residues. The full variable domain, its missing parts supplied by reference TRBV5-1 and TRBJ2-1, is KAGVTQTPRYLIKTRGQQVTLSCSPISGHRSVSWYQQTPGQGLQFLFEYFSETQRNKGNFPGRFSGRQFSNSRSEMNVSTLELGDSALYLCVSSSEGTGMLNEQFFGPGTRLTVL.

Sample share makes this clonotype medium-sized (0.01 to 0.1%). V and J are TRBV3-1 and TRBJ1-1; a possible D gene is TRBD1 (6 bases). In germline, CDR1 is LGHDT, CDR2 YNNKEL (reference sequence). V was trimmed by 4 bases and J by 4 bases, leaving 16 bases between them. The CDR3 consists of 15 residues. The CDR3 sequence: CASSPSHRDSTEAFF. In nucleotides, the CDR3 is TGTGCCAGCAGCCCCTCGCACAGGGATTCCACTGAAGCTTTCTTT.

The gene calls are TRBV4-3 and TRBJ1-3; D remains ambiguous. Germline V CDR1 and CDR2: LGHNA, YSLEER. The germline V and J ends were trimmed by 1 base and 4 bases, with 8 bases remaining between them. This CDR3 region has 14 residues. CDR3 protein: CASSQAKRGNTIYF. In DNA form, the CDR3 reads TGCGCCAGCAGCCAAGCCAAGAGAGGAAACACCATATATTTT.

This clonotype has ten or more counts. This sequence joins TRBV5-4 and TRBJ2-3; 7 bases line up with TRBD1. This CDR3 region has 15 residues. Germline V CDR1 and CDR2: SGHNT, YYREEE (reference sequence). Trimming cost V 5 bases and J 3 bases; bases outside gene matches: 9. The CDR3: CASSRTGLRTDTQYF. The CDR3 bases are TGTGCCAGCAGTCGGACAGGTTTAAGGACAGATACGCAGTATTTT.

In this sample, this clonotype turned up many times. J is TRBJ1-2 and V is TRBV7-9; TRBD1 might be the D (5 bases). The CDR3 loop spans 16 amino acids. V was pared by 1 base and J by 4 bases, with 16 bases between. Germline lookup yields CDR1 SEHNR and CDR2 FQNEAQ (reference sequence). The CDR3 DNA follows: TGTGCCAGCAGCTTAGAAGCAGGGTCTGAGGTCTATGGCTACACCTTC. The encoded protein is CASSLEAGSEVYGYTF.

The chain carries TRBV2 and TRBJ2-5; D is perhaps TRBD2 (6 bases). Germline CDR1 is SNHLY and CDR2 is FYNNEI. Deletions cut 3 bases from V and 7 bases from J, with 15 bases between. The CDR3 sequence is 14 residues long. CDR3 in amino acids: CASSEGLLGRTQYF. The CDR3 region has the DNA TGTGCCAGCAGTGAGGGACTGTTGGGTCGGACCCAGTACTTC. Combining the CDR3 with reference TRBV2 and TRBJ2-5 gives the whole variable domain EPEVTQTPSHQVTQMGQEVILRCVPISNHLYFYWYRQILGQKVEFLVSFYNNEISEKSEIFDDQFSVERPDGSNFTLKIRSTKLEDSAMYFCASSEGLLGRTQYFGPGTRLLVL.

In its sample, this clonotype was seen many times. The chain is built from TRBV18 and TRBJ2-3; D may correspond to TRBD1 or TRBD2 (6 bases each). Trimming removed 2 bases at V and 2 bases at J, with 11 bases between. The germline gives CDR1 KGHSH, CDR2 LQKENI. This CDR3 contains 15 residues. The CDR3 DNA follows: TGTGCCAGCTCACCAACAGGGAGGTTCACAGATACGCAGTATTTT. This encodes CASSPTGRFTDTQYF.